The 2 T cell receptor beta chains below all came from one sample that was sequenced in a study of blood T cell repertoires in COVID-19. Using immunoSEQ multiplex PCR, the repertoire was profiled, and TCRdb retains in-frame clones only, with some absent. Of more than 45,000 clones in the sample, 78% are singletons; the top ten hold approximately 4.9%. Sequencing used peripheral blood. The receptors were sampled from a human donor in a cohort sampled during active COVID-19.

This clone has more than one count but fewer than ten. The genes are TRBV28 and TRBJ2-7; D gene unclear. This CDR3 comprises 14 residues. The V gene lost 6 bases and the J gene lost 3 bases, with 15 bases spanning the gap. CDR1 and CDR2 (germline): MDHEN, SYDVKM. CDR3 protein: CASSLVDNNYEQYF. The CDR3 DNA follows: TGTGCCAGCAGCCTCGTAGACAACAACTACGAGCAGTACTTC.

The rearrangement joins TRBV18 to TRBJ1-4; the match to TRBD1 covers 11 bases. Germline V CDR1 and CDR2: KGHSH, LQKENI. Losses at the gene ends were 4 bases for V and 2 bases for J; bases not matched to a gene: 3. The CDR3 sequence is 16 residues long. CDR3 in amino acids: CASSRDRGTTNEKLFF. The CDR3 DNA follows: TGTGCCAGCTCACGGGACAGGGGGACTACTAATGAAAAACTGTTTTTT.